The clone carrying this TCR beta chain occurred many times. This entry is derived from a study of human T cells and chemical hapten exposure. Study details: A 2 cm by 2 cm inner upper arm patch received 2% DPC for sensitization.

What the library attached to individual cDNA molecules were unique molecular identifiers. From the RACE reads, TCRdb called clonotypes with MiXCR, one entry per CDR3 protein. The data contain a few hundred thousand distinct CDR3 sequences, around 6% of them singletons. V was trimmed by 1 base and J by 0 bases, leaving 9 bases between them. In germline, CDR1 is SGHTA, CDR2 FQGNSA. CDR3 length equals 15 residues. Time point specified: patch test 2, 6 weeks after DPC sensitization. Specified treatment: therapeutic diphenylcyclopropenone sensitization with weekly scalp DPC. Donors were 18 to 70-year-old alopecia patients suitable for DPC.

Sequencing was performed on whole blood, taken in connection with sensitization to the hapten diphenylcyclopropenone (DPC). The chain is built from TRBV7-2 and TRBJ1-2, with D tentatively TRBD1 (6 bases). The source is a woman aged 18-29 years with alopecia areata. Some clones in this sample may be carry-over from other donors' samples. The CDR3: CASSLEGGPNYGYTF. The DNA of the CDR3 is TGTGCCAGCAGCTTAGAGGGGGGACCTAACTATGGCTACACCTTC.